Following are 28 T cell receptor beta chains from one sample sequenced in a study of blood T cell repertoires in COVID-19. Sequenced by immunoSEQ multiplex PCR; TCRdb stores in-frame clones only, minus some. This table has under 120,000 clones, 75% to 90% appearing once. Sequencing was carried out using peripheral blood. Every receptor here comes from a woman aged 80 or over with acute or convalescent COVID-19.

This sequence joins TRBV4-1 and TRBJ1-5, with 7 bases aligning to TRBD1. After removal of 3 bases from V and 3 bases from J, the junction contained 2 bases not matched to a gene. The CDR3 length is 14 residues. Germline assignment: CDR1 MGHRA and CDR2 YSYEKL. The CDR3 loop reads CASSQGQLNQPQHF. CDR3 in DNA: TGCGCCAGCAGCCAGGGACAGCTCAATCAGCCCCAGCATTTT.

The chain is built from TRBV5-1 and TRBJ2-7, with D perhaps matching TRBD1 (6 bases). In germline, CDR1 is SGHRS, CDR2 YFSETQ. V dropped 4 bases and J dropped 3 bases, with 14 bases sitting between them. The CDR3 runs 14 residues. CDR3 sequence reads: CASSGGQIVYEQYF. In DNA, the CDR3 is TGCGCCAGCAGCGGGGGACAAATCGTCTACGAGCAGTACTTC.

The chain combines TRBV7-2 with TRBJ1-5; D call uncertain. From germline, CDR1 is SGHTA and CDR2 FQGNSA. V shed 2 bases and J shed 5 bases, with 10 bases lying between them. The CDR3 has 14 residues. DNA for the CDR3: TGTGCCAGCAGCTTATACGCGGTGGATCAGCCCCAGCATTTT. This translates into CASSLYAVDQPQHF.

The chain is built from TRBV4-3 and TRBJ1-2; a possible D gene is TRBD1 (6 bases). V lost 4 bases and J 1 base, leaving 19 bases between the germline ends. The germline gives CDR1 LGHNA, CDR2 YSLEER. This CDR3 comprises 17 residues. CDR3 sequence (DNA): TGCGCCAGCAGCCCATTGACAGGAGGTCCATTTAACTATGGCTACACCTTC. Its translation: CASSPLTGGPFNYGYTF.

The chain has TRBV27 and TRBJ2-1; the match to TRBD2 covers 12 bases. This CDR3 region has 14 residues. J gave up 8 bases and V 6 bases, and 5 bases lay outside the gene matches. Germline CDR1 is MNHEY and CDR2 is SMNVEV (reference sequence). CDR3 sequence reads: CASRLAGGPHEQFF. In nucleotides, the CDR3 is TGTGCCAGCAGGCTAGCGGGGGGGCCCCATGAGCAGTTCTTC.

The gene calls are TRBV4-1 and TRBJ2-3, with D unclear. V lost 0 bases to trimming and J lost 1 base, with 8 bases between them. The CDR3 spans 15 residues. Germline V gene lookup returns CDR1 MGHRA and CDR2 YSYEKL. The CDR3 here is CASSQDSARTDTQYF. CDR3 nucleotides: TGCGCCAGCAGCCAAGATAGTGCCCGCACAGATACGCAGTATTTT.

The CDR3 sequence: CASRREGGTEAFF. Written as DNA, the CDR3 is TGTGCCAGCCGCAGGGAGGGGGGCACTGAAGCTTTCTTT. The rearrangement links TRBV2 to TRBJ1-1; TRBD1 might be the D (6 bases). Trimming removed 8 bases from V and 4 bases from J, with 14 bases in between. The CDR3 loop spans 13 amino acids. Germline-derived CDR1 and CDR2 are SNHLY and FYNNEI.

This clone has only one observation. The chain is built from TRBV9 and TRBJ2-3; D call uncertain. Trimming shortened V by 4 bases and J by 0 bases, and 9 bases separated the two germline ends. Germline values: CDR1 SGDLS, CDR2 YYNGEE. This CDR3 has 14 amino acids. Written as DNA, the CDR3 is TGTGCCAGCAGCCCTAGGCAGAGCACAGATACGCAGTATTTT. Its protein product is CASSPRQSTDTQYF.

The chain employs TRBV15 and TRBJ2-1; 15 bases match TRBD2. This CDR3 is built from 16 residues. Germline V gene lookup returns CDR1 LNHNV and CDR2 YYDKDF (reference sequence). Trimming took 5 bases from V and 8 from J; bases not matched to a gene: 7. In DNA form, the CDR3 reads TGTGCCACCAGCCTTGGACTAGCGGGGGGGCAGGATGAGCAGTTCTTC. This translates into CATSLGLAGGQDEQFF.

The rearrangement joins TRBV4-2 to TRBJ1-3; D remains unclear. There are 14 residues in the CDR3. V shed 4 bases and J shed 0 bases, with 7 bases lying between them. CDR1 is LGHNA, CDR2 YNFKEQ, per germline. Here the CDR3 reads CASSPGDSGNTIYF. CDR3 nucleotide sequence: TGTGCCAGCAGCCCCGGGGACTCTGGAAACACCATATATTTT.

This sequence joins TRBV7-2 and TRBJ2-1, with 10 positions matching TRBD1. The CDR3 loop spans 19 amino acids. The germline V gene encodes CDR1 SGHTA and CDR2 FQGNSA. Trimming cost V 1 base and J 3 bases; bases outside gene matches: 12. Written as DNA, the CDR3 is TGTGCCAGCAGCTTAGGCCCCCTTGACAGGGGGCTTATCTACAATGAGCAGTTCTTC. Protein sequence: CASSLGPLDRGLIYNEQFF.

To note about this clone: The same CDR3 can be traced to other DNA sequences in this sample. The chain carries TRBV5-1 and TRBJ2-7; 9 bases align to TRBD1. CDR1 SGHRS and CDR2 YFSETQ come from the germline V gene. This CDR3 is 14 amino acids long. The junction had 2 bases not matched to a gene; V was cut back by 3 bases and J by 1 base. The CDR3: CASSSGQGSYEQYF. In DNA form, the CDR3 reads TGCGCCAGCAGCTCGGGACAGGGATCCTACGAGCAGTACTTC.

This clone came up once. The chain couples TRBV29-1 to TRBJ2-2, with no clear D. Trimming removed 2 bases from V and 4 bases from J, with 8 bases in between. The V gene's germline CDR1 is SQVTM and CDR2 ANQGSEA. The CDR3 totals 13 residues. Written as DNA, the CDR3 is TGCAGCGTTGAACAGCTAGTCACCGGGGAGCTGTTTTTT. This gives the protein CSVEQLVTGELFF.

In nucleotides, the CDR3 is TGCGCCAGCAGCGCTGCTCAGGGGGTACCCTATAATTCACCCCTCCACTTT. It specifies CASSAAQGVPYNSPLHF. This chain uses TRBV5-1 with TRBJ1-6, with 7 bases identical to TRBD1. The CDR3 contains 17 residues. Germline CDR1 SGHRS, CDR2 YFSETQ. V shed 4 bases, J shed 2 bases, and the junction held 9 bases outside the gene matches. Full variable domain (rest looked up from reference TRBV5-1 and TRBJ1-6): KAGVTQTPRYLIKTRGQQVTLSCSPISGHRSVSWYQQTPGQGLQFLFEYFSETQRNKGNFPGRFSGRQFSNSRSEMNVSTLELGDSALYLCASSAAQGVPYNSPLHFGNGTRLTVT.

CDR3 amino acids: CASSVAIAKNIQYF. In DNA, the CDR3 is TGTGCCAGCAGTGTGGCCATAGCCAAAAACATTCAGTACTTC. The J gene is TRBJ2-4, the V gene TRBV2, with unresolved D. This CDR3 region has 14 residues. Germline lookup yields CDR1 SNHLY and CDR2 FYNNEI. V was shortened by 4 bases and J by 0 bases, with 7 bases between the two germline ends.

This chain joins TRBV5-6 and TRBJ2-3; possible D gene TRBD1, 6 bases. Germline assignment: CDR1 SGHDT and CDR2 YYEEEE. V lost 4 bases, J lost 3 bases, and 15 bases lay in between. CDR3 length equals 15 residues. CDR3 coding DNA: TGTGCCAGCAGCCGGGGACATCGGCTAACAGATACGCAGTATTTT. This encodes CASSRGHRLTDTQYF.

In its sample, this clone was seen once. The V call is TRBV6-2 or TRBV6-3, the J call TRBJ2-3, with D perhaps matching TRBD2 (7 bases). The CDR3 has 16 amino acids. The germline V and J ends were trimmed by 2 bases and 2 bases, with 14 bases remaining between them. Per germline, CDR1 MNHEY and CDR2 SVGEGT. Written as DNA, the CDR3 is TGTGCCAGCAGTTACGAGGTGGGGGGGCTCACAGATACGCAGTATTTT. Its protein is CASSYEVGGLTDTQYF.

The chain is built from TRBV3-1 (or the pseudogene TRBV3-2) and TRBJ2-3; TRBD2 agrees at 12 bases. Germline assignment: CDR1 LGHDT and CDR2 YNNKEL (reference sequence). CDR3 length: 16 residues. V shed 1 base and J 4 bases; nucleotides not matched to a gene: 3. DNA of the CDR3: TGTGCCAGCAGCCAAGCTAGCGGGGGGGCCGCAGATACGCAGTATTTT. Translated, it gives CASSQASGGAADTQYF.

This chain uses TRBV9 with TRBJ2-5; 7 nucleotides align to TRBD2. Trimming cost V 1 base and J 4 bases; bases outside gene matches: 1. The CDR3 has 13 amino acids. Germline CDR1 SGDLS, CDR2 YYNGEE. The CDR3 spells CASSVSGVETQYF. The CDR3 nucleotides are TGTGCCAGCAGCGTAAGCGGGGTAGAGACCCAGTACTTC.

The chain recombines TRBV2 with TRBJ1-1; possibly TRBD1 for D (6 bases). The CDR3 is 14 residues long. Germline V gene data show CDR1 as SNHLY and CDR2 as FYNNEI. V dropped 7 bases and J dropped 1 base, with 13 bases sitting between them. In nucleotides, the CDR3 is TGTGCCAGCAAGTTCAACAGGGAGAACACTGAAGCTTTCTTT. It codes for CASKFNRENTEAFF.

The V and J genes are TRBV5-8 and TRBJ1-5; possible D gene TRBD1, 5 bases. The CDR3 contains 16 residues. Germline CDR1 and CDR2: SGHTS and YDEGEE. Between the trimmed V and J ends, which lost 3 bases and 0 bases, there was a span of 13 bases. The CDR3 spells CASSSRVSYSNQPQHF. For the CDR3, the DNA is TGTGCCAGCAGCTCCAGGGTTTCTTATAGCAATCAGCCCCAGCATTTT.

The chain couples TRBV6-2 or TRBV6-3 to TRBJ2-3, with D uncertain. Germline CDR1 MNHEY, CDR2 SVGEGT. V was clipped by 3 bases and J by 6 bases, with 4 bases between them. The CDR3 totals 11 residues. The CDR3 DNA reads TGTGCCAGCAGTTATCTGGATACGCAGTATTTT. Residues: CASSYLDTQYF.

In DNA, the CDR3 is TGTGCCAGTAGTCTCAGACAGGGAAATACGCAGTATTTT. This encodes CASSLRQGNTQYF. The chain links TRBV19 to TRBJ2-3, with 7 bases matching TRBD1. V was pared by 5 bases and J by 7 bases, with 6 bases of the junction left unmatched. CDR3 length: 13 residues. Germline-derived CDR1 and CDR2 are LNHDA and SQIVND (reference sequence).

The genes are TRBV28 and TRBJ1-2; D not resolved. From germline, CDR1 is MDHEN and CDR2 SYDVKM. The V and J ends lost 2 bases and 2 bases respectively, with 9 bases between them. The CDR3 covers 14 residues. For the CDR3, the DNA is TGTGCCAGCAGTTTAGGGCAGAGCAACTATGGCTACACCTTC. Protein: CASSLGQSNYGYTF.

This clone came up many times. The CDR3 nucleotides are TGCGCCAGCAGCCAAGATACCCTAGCGAGGGATGAGCAGTTCTTC. It translates to CASSQDTLARDEQFF. This chain uses TRBV4-3 with TRBJ2-1, with D perhaps matching TRBD2 (6 bases). Germline loops: CDR1 LGHNA, CDR2 YSLEER. This CDR3 region has 15 residues. Deletions cut 0 bases from V and 8 bases from J, with 14 bases between.

The CDR3 DNA reads as TGTGCCAGCAGCATACAGGGGGCCGCACACACCATATATTTT. Amino acid sequence: CASSIQGAAHTIYF. The rearrangement joins TRBV5-6 to TRBJ1-3, with TRBD1 matching 9 bases. Germline CDR1 is SGHDT and CDR2 is YYEEEE. The V segment lost 4 bases and the J segment 8 bases; nucleotides outside the gene matches: 7. There are 14 residues in the CDR3.

Concerning this clone itself: Other DNA sequences in this sample translate to the same CDR3. The chain uses TRBV27 and TRBJ2-7; 10 nucleotides align to TRBD1. CDR3 length: 16 amino acids. The J segment lost 1 base and the V segment lost 0 bases, leaving 3 bases of the junction unmatched. Germline assignment: CDR1 MNHEY and CDR2 SMNVEV (reference sequence). The CDR3 sequence: CASSLSPGQGSYEQYF. As DNA, the CDR3 is TGTGCCAGCAGTTTATCCCCGGGACAGGGGTCCTACGAGCAGTACTTC.

The CDR3 region has the DNA TGTGCCAGCAGTGAACAGGGGCTATCACCCCTCCACTTT. Its translation is CASSEQGLSPLHF. This sequence joins TRBV6-4 and TRBJ1-6; TRBD1 aligns across 7 bases. CDR1 and CDR2 (germline): MRHNA, SNTAGT. The trim removed 3 bases at V and 10 bases at J, leaving 3 bases unmatched. This CDR3 region has 13 residues.